These 25 T cell receptor beta chains originate from one sample sequenced in a study of T cells in Graves' hyperthyroidism and ophthalmopathy. Researchers amplified the TCR beta CDR3 regions from RNA transcripts. A first-round RT-PCR of the TCR CDR3 used the HTBI primer set. TCRdb reanalysed the multiplex PCR reads using MiXCR and keeps one entry per CDR3 protein. In the table there are 650,000 to 700,000 distinct CDR3 sequences, around a sixth of which are singletons. Source material: blood. The receptors were sampled from a man aged 50 or older with Graves' hyperthyroidism.

In its sample, this clonotype was seen a few times. The chain is built from TRBV3-1 and TRBJ2-1; 14 bases fit TRBD2. This CDR3 spans 16 amino acids. The V gene's germline CDR1 is LGHDT and CDR2 YNNKEL (reference sequence). J lost 9 bases, V lost 5 bases, and 9 bases had no gene match. CDR3 region: CASSYGLAGGVGEQFF. CDR3 DNA sequence: TGTGCCAGCAGCTACGGACTAGCGGGAGGAGTAGGTGAGCAGTTCTTC.

This clonotype occurred many times. The V and J genes are TRBV28 and TRBJ2-7; D is perhaps TRBD2 (6 bases). CDR1 is MDHEN, CDR2 SYDVKM, per germline. The CDR3 length is 15 residues. Trimming removed 7 bases from V and 0 bases from J, with 16 bases in between. This CDR3 reads CASTAGGSFSYEQYF. In DNA form, the CDR3 reads TGTGCCAGCACCGCTGGGGGGTCCTTCTCCTACGAGCAGTACTTC.

This clonotype was counted many times. The chain couples TRBV28 to TRBJ2-7; TRBD2 matches at 9 bases. The germline V gene has CDR1 MDHEN and CDR2 SYDVKM. The V gene end was trimmed by 5 bases and the J gene end by 7 bases; junction bases not matched to a gene: 15. This CDR3 is built from 16 residues. The DNA for the CDR3 is TGTGCCAGCAGTCGCTCGGCGGGAGGGCCCTTTAGGGAGCAGTACTTC. It translates to CASSRSAGGPFREQYF. The full variable domain, its missing parts supplied by reference TRBV28 and TRBJ2-7, is DVKVTQSSRYLVKRTGEKVFLECVQDMDHENMFWYRQDPGLGLRLIYFSYDVKMKEKGDIPEGYSVSREKKERFSLILESASTNQTSMYLCASSRSAGGPFREQYFGPGTRLTVT.

J is TRBJ1-3 and V is TRBV18, with TRBD1 matching 9 bases. Germline trimming cut 4 bases from V and 3 bases from J; bases unmatched to any gene: 4. The CDR3 is 15 amino acids. Germline values: CDR1 KGHSH, CDR2 LQKENI. This CDR3 is CASSLQGADGNTIYF. In DNA form, the CDR3 reads TGTGCCAGCTCACTACAGGGGGCCGATGGAAACACCATATATTTT.

This chain's CDR3 is CASSKIDHNEQFF. The CDR3 DNA follows: TGTGCCAGTAGTAAAATAGATCACAATGAGCAGTTCTTC. The chain combines TRBV19 with TRBJ2-1; D is ambiguous. The V gene lost 4 bases and the J gene lost 5 bases, with 9 bases spanning the gap. The CDR3 loop spans 13 amino acids. Germline CDR1 is LNHDA and CDR2 is SQIVND (reference sequence).

In its sample, this clonotype was seen many times. The chain combines TRBV14 with TRBJ2-3; 11 positions agree with TRBD2. J lost 0 bases, V lost 1 base, and 9 bases had no gene match. CDR3 length: 19 residues. Germline V gene lookup returns CDR1 SGHDN and CDR2 FVKESK. The CDR3: CASSQGSLAGGWSTDTQYF. For the CDR3, the DNA is TGTGCCAGCAGCCAAGGGTCCCTAGCGGGAGGATGGAGCACAGATACGCAGTATTTT.

The chain combines TRBV30 with TRBJ2-3, with 8 nucleotides matching TRBD2. V shed 1 base and J 7 bases; nucleotides not matched to a gene: 13. Per germline, CDR1 GTSNPN and CDR2 SVGIG (reference sequence). This CDR3 has 16 residues. CDR3 nucleotides: TGTGCCTGGAGTGCGACGAGGACTAGCAGGGCCTATACGCAGTATTTT. Translation gives CAWSATRTSRAYTQYF.

This clonotype was observed a handful of times. The rearrangement joins TRBV7-2 to TRBJ2-3; D is unresolved. The CDR3 consists of 12 residues. Between the trimmed V and J ends, which lost 2 bases and 6 bases, there was a span of 6 bases. Germline CDR1 is SGHTA and CDR2 is FQGNSA. CDR3 in amino acids: CASSLFRDTQYF. The CDR3 DNA is TGTGCCAGCAGCTTATTCCGGGATACGCAGTATTTT.

The CDR3 sequence: CASSFSDYNEQFF. CDR3 nucleotide sequence: TGTGCCAGCAGTTTTTCGGACTACAATGAGCAGTTCTTC. The J gene is TRBJ2-1, the V gene TRBV27, with unresolved D. This CDR3 spans 13 amino acids. Trimming took 3 bases from V and 3 from J, leaving 6 bases between them. Germline V CDR1 and CDR2: MNHEY, SMNVEV (reference sequence).

The genes are TRBV24-1 and TRBJ1-1; D possibly corresponds to TRBD1 (6 bases). V was clipped by 4 bases and J by 5 bases, with 16 bases between them. Germline V gene sequence: CDR1 KGHDR, CDR2 SFDVKD. The CDR3 is made up of 15 amino acids. Written as DNA, the CDR3 is TGTGCCACCAGTGACCCGGACAGAGGGGGGACTGAAGCTTTCTTT. Translation gives CATSDPDRGGTEAFF.

Ten or more counts support this clonotype. The chain links TRBV2 to TRBJ1-2, with TRBD1 matching 7 bases. This CDR3 region has 14 residues. V lost 7 bases and J lost 8; bases outside the gene matches: 13. Germline CDR1 reads SNHLY; CDR2 reads FYNNEI. CDR3 amino acids: CASNQQGTPWGYTF. The DNA of the CDR3 is TGTGCCAGCAACCAACAGGGGACTCCCTGGGGCTACACCTTC.

This clonotype has ten or more counts. The V and J genes are TRBV10-3 and TRBJ2-1; 7 nucleotides match TRBD2. V lost 6 bases to trimming and J lost 0 bases; unmatched junction nucleotides: 8. The CDR3 is 16 residues long. Germline CDR1 ENHRY, CDR2 SYGVKD. CDR3 bases: TGTGCCATCAGCACTCTAGCGGCGAGCTCCTACAATGAGCAGTTCTTC. Translated: CAISTLAASSYNEQFF.

This clonotype has a count of ten or more. V usage is TRBV10-3 and J usage is TRBJ2-7, with 9 nucleotides matching TRBD1. CDR1 and CDR2 (germline): ENHRY, SYGVKD. With V trimmed by 6 bases and J by 1 base, 13 bases remained unmatched. The CDR3 spans 17 residues. The CDR3 DNA reads TGTGCCATCAGCCCTAGAACCGGGACAGGGAATTCCTACGAGCAGTACTTC. Encoded protein: CAISPRTGTGNSYEQYF.

This clonotype was seen at least ten times. The CDR3 is CASSIVGMDNQPQHF. The CDR3 nucleotides are TGTGCCAGTAGTATTGTAGGGATGGACAATCAGCCCCAGCATTTT. The gene calls are TRBV19 and TRBJ1-5; D is uncertain. CDR1 is LNHDA, CDR2 SQIVND, per germline (reference sequence). V dropped 3 bases and J dropped 3 bases, with 12 bases sitting between them. This CDR3 region has 15 residues.

This clonotype was observed many times. The chain carries TRBV11-3 and TRBJ1-1; 8 bases align to TRBD1. This CDR3 is 14 amino acids long. CDR1 and CDR2 from the germline V gene are SGHNT and YENEEA. The J segment lost 4 bases and the V segment lost 5 bases, leaving 6 bases of the junction unmatched. In DNA, the CDR3 is TGTGCCAGCAGCCCCGGACAGGGAGCCACTGAAGCTTTCTTT. It is translated as CASSPGQGATEAFF.

This clonotype was seen ten or more times. The J gene is TRBJ1-2, the V gene TRBV19; 9 positions match TRBD1. V trimming: 6 bases; J trimming: 6 bases; junction bases outside the gene matches: 8. The germline CDR1 and CDR2 sequences are LNHDA and SQIVND (reference sequence). This CDR3 contains 14 residues. The CDR3 DNA reads as TGTGCCAGTAGACCGGGACAGGGATGGGATGGCTACACCTTC. Its translation is CASRPGQGWDGYTF.

This clonotype was detected ten times or more. This chain connects TRBV7-3 to TRBJ2-7; 9 bases agree with TRBD1. This CDR3 spans 15 amino acids. The ends lost 6 bases at V and 5 bases at J; junction bases unmatched: 11. CDR1 and CDR2 (germline): SGHTA, FQGTGA. DNA for the CDR3: TGTGCCAGCAGTCCCACCGGGACAGGGTACGACGAGCAGTACTTC. This gives the protein CASSPTGTGYDEQYF. Filled out from reference TRBV7-3 and TRBJ2-7, the complete variable domain reads GAGVSQTPSNKVTEKGKYVELRCDPISGHTALYWYRQSLGQGPEFLIYFQGTGAADDSGLPNDRFFAVRPEGSVSTLKIQRTERGDSAVYLCASSPTGTGYDEQYFGPGTRLTVT.

The V gene is TRBV7-2, the J gene TRBJ2-3; D remains ambiguous. V dropped 2 bases and J dropped 7 bases, with 1 base sitting between them. CDR1 is SGHTA, CDR2 FQGNSA, per germline. The length of the CDR3 is 10 residues. CDR3 sequence (DNA): TGTGCCAGCAGCTTAAATACGCAGTATTTT. Protein product: CASSLNTQYF. Full variable domain (missing parts from reference TRBV7-2 and TRBJ2-3): GAGVSQSPSNKVTEKGKDVELRCDPISGHTALYWYRQSLGQGLEFLIYFQGNSAPDKSGLPSDRFSAERTGGSVSTLTIQRTQQEDSAVYLCASSLNTQYFGPGTRLTVL.

At least ten counts were recorded for this clonotype. The chain is built from TRBV2 and TRBJ2-3; 11 bases fit TRBD2. This CDR3 comprises 14 residues. The V gene's germline CDR1 is SNHLY and CDR2 FYNNEI. V shed 6 bases and J 1 base; nucleotides not matched to a gene: 0. The CDR3 bases are TGTGCCAGCAGACTAGCGGGAGGCACAGATACGCAGTATTTT. Translating it yields CASRLAGGTDTQYF.

The chain has TRBV11-2 and TRBJ2-3, with D possibly being TRBD1 (7 bases). Per the germline V gene, CDR1 is SGHAT and CDR2 is FQNNGV. V lost 4 bases and J 12 bases, leaving 17 bases between the germline ends. This CDR3 has 13 residues. CDR3 protein: CASSYTGDWVQYF. The CDR3 nucleotides are TGTGCCAGCAGCTATACAGGGGACTGGGTCCAGTATTTT.

The sample holds many counts of this clonotype. The chain links TRBV2 to TRBJ2-7; no clear D. This CDR3 is 12 amino acids long. Germline values: CDR1 SNHLY, CDR2 FYNNEI. The germline V and J ends were trimmed by 2 bases and 2 bases, with 4 bases remaining between them. The CDR3 is CASSETPYEQYF. The CDR3, as DNA: TGTGCCAGCAGTGAAACCCCCTACGAGCAGTACTTC.

In DNA, the CDR3 is TGTGCCAGCAGCTTAGATTACAGGGATGGCTACACCTTC. Translated: CASSLDYRDGYTF. The J gene is TRBJ1-2, the V gene TRBV7-9, with a tentative D call TRBD1 (6 bases). CDR1 is SEHNR and CDR2 is FQNEAQ in the germline V gene (reference sequence). The length of the CDR3 is 13 residues. V shed 1 base and J shed 6 bases, with 9 bases lying between them.

The sample holds many counts of this clonotype. The rearrangement links TRBV29-1 to TRBJ1-2; 7 bases are a match to TRBD1. J lost 3 bases, V lost 7 bases, and 8 bases had no gene match. Germline assignment: CDR1 SQVTM and CDR2 ANQGSEA. The CDR3 has 13 amino acids. The CDR3 nucleotides are TGCAGCGGACTCGACAGGGCTGACTATGGCTACACCTTC. Its translation: CSGLDRADYGYTF.

The genes are TRBV7-2 and TRBJ2-2, with TRBD1 matching over 7 bases. Germline loops: CDR1 SGHTA, CDR2 FQGNSA. Trimming cost V 8 bases and J 2 bases; bases outside gene matches: 11. The CDR3 contains 16 residues. DNA for the CDR3: TGTGCCAGCGGCCATCAGGGGGTGAGAAACACCGGGGAGCTGTTTTTT. The encoded protein is CASGHQGVRNTGELFF. The full variable domain, in which reference TRBV7-2 and TRBJ2-2 provide the parts outside the CDR3, is GAGVSQSPSNKVTEKGKDVELRCDPISGHTALYWYRQSLGQGLEFLIYFQGNSAPDKSGLPSDRFSAERTGGSVSTLTIQRTQQEDSAVYLCASGHQGVRNTGELFFGEGSRLTVL.

This clonotype was recorded at least ten times. This sequence joins TRBV24-1 and TRBJ2-1; 11 bases agree with TRBD2. CDR3 length equals 14 residues. V gave up 9 bases and J gave up 2 bases; unmatched junction bases: 2. CDR1 KGHDR and CDR2 SFDVKD come from the germline V gene. This CDR3 reads CATETSGAYNEQFF. The CDR3 region has the DNA TGTGCCACCGAGACTAGCGGGGCCTACAATGAGCAGTTCTTC.